Sequencing of this T cell receptor (beta chain) was carried out in a study of T-cell reconstitution after alpha-beta-depleted transplantation in children (dated by TCRdb to the mid-2010s). In the study overall: The study quantitatively tracked T-cell immune reconstitution after TCRalphabeta/CD19-depleted allogeneic hematopoietic cell transplantation in children using TCR repertoire profiling. The study at large found these results: Over subsequent months, a decline in hyperexpanded clone frequencies was noted, and after one year, T-cell counts and TCRbeta diversity were mostly ascribed to newly produced T cells. Apparently early alphabetaT-cell count recovery about two months after transplant reportedly relied on only several hundred rapidly expanded clones derived from non-depleted graft cells. In some patients, the high TCRbeta diversity seen at day 60 was put down to recipient T cells and intrathymic progenitors that had survived conditioning.

What the treatment or condition label conveys for this sample: allogeneic hematopoietic cell transplantation with graft depleted of TCRalphabeta T cells and CD19 B cells. The children who served as transplant recipients had been given grafts of TCRalphabeta/CD19-depleted allogeneic hematopoietic cells. With regard to this clonotype: The clone's antigen remains unknown. Per-nucleotide qualities are absent, and no much larger clonotype sits a single base away.

CDR1 and CDR2, looked up from the germline V gene (reference sequence), are MNHEY and SMNVEV. The CDR3 runs 14 residues from the cysteine to the phenylalanine. The sequence is cut down to CDR3 DNA, 42 bases in frame from base 1. Germline trimming amounts to 4 bases on V and 3 bases on J, with 4 as the count of junction bases outside the gene matches. Library prep was done by PCR. These reads were obtained on an Illumina HiSeq 2500. TCR library preparation used molecular barcoding, with unique molecular identifiers applied to normalize quantification of the TCRbeta repertoire. TCRdb ran its own pipeline on the public reads, namely fastp trimming at Q25 and MiXCR clone calling, and kept in-frame beta chains. Every CDR3 protein is listed once, alongside the most common genes and DNA of its rows. This sample gives about 350,000 distinct CDR3 sequences in total; 15% to 20% of them show up just once. Around two fifths of the sample belongs to the ten largest clones.

Sequences were derived from PBMCs, mostly from graft donor cells, sampled 360 days after TCRalphabeta/CD19-depleted stem cell transplant. The rearrangement joined TRBV27 to TRBJ2-7; a stretch of 9 junction bases matches TRBD2. The TCR comes from a male patient aged 2 to 10 who had a stem cell transplant for acute lymphoblastic leukemia, so the T cells may come from the graft donor. The nucleotide sequence reads TGTGCCAGCAGTTGGGGACTAGCAAACTACGAGCAGTACTTC. It translates to CASSWGLANYEQYF.